This record looks at one T cell receptor beta chain sequence and its context. These data belong to a study of T cell responses to AZD1222 COVID-19 vaccine. Data came from immunoSEQ multiplex PCR; TCRdb stores just in-frame clones and leaves some out. The sample gives more than 110,000 clones, more than 85% of which show up once; just over 3% is in the top ten. This CDR3 is 14 amino acids long. Per germline, CDR1 KGHSH and CDR2 LQKENI. The trim removed 3 bases at V and 11 bases at J, leaving 8 bases unmatched. This sample comprised peripheral blood, obtained on day 0 of AZD1222 vaccination. This clonotype was obtained from an adult in good health. The chain links TRBV18 to TRBJ1-1, with 11 bases fitting TRBD1. CDR3 in amino acids: CASSPGKGQGDAFF. The CDR3 nucleotides read TGTGCCAGCTCACCGGGAAAGGGACAGGGGGATGCTTTCTTT.